Below, 13 T cell receptor beta chains from the same sample are listed, as sequenced in a study of blood T cell repertoires in COVID-19. Clones were sequenced by immunoSEQ multiplex PCR, and TCRdb holds only the in-frame ones, with some missing. The sample has approximately 470,000 clones, roughly nine tenths seen once; the top ten hold 0.7%. Sample: PBMCs or T cells enriched from blood (not recorded which). The receptors here all came from a young woman who had recovered from COVID-19.

This rearrangement joins TRBV5-1 to TRBJ1-2; 11 positions agree with TRBD1. With 2 bases clipped from V and 8 bases from J, the junction kept 14 bases outside the gene matches. Germline values: CDR1 SGHRS, CDR2 YFSETQ. CDR3 length equals 17 residues. CDR3 in amino acids: CASSLSIRDRGFLGYTF. CDR3 coding DNA: TGCGCCAGCAGCTTATCCATCCGGGACAGGGGGTTCTTAGGCTACACCTTC.

The sample holds many counts of this clone. This rearrangement joins TRBV28 to TRBJ1-6; 7 bases align to TRBD1. Per the germline V gene, CDR1 is MDHEN and CDR2 is SYDVKM. This CDR3 spans 16 amino acids. Trimming cost V 1 base and J 8 bases; bases outside gene matches: 8. This chain's CDR3 is CASSLLGGGADSPLHF. The CDR3 bases are TGTGCCAGCAGTTTATTAGGAGGGGGCGCGGATTCACCCCTCCACTTT.

This chain links TRBV6-5 with TRBJ1-2; tentatively, D is TRBD1 (6 bases). This CDR3 comprises 15 residues. V lost 5 bases to trimming and J lost 6 bases, with 19 bases between them. CDR1 MNHEY and CDR2 SVGAGI come from the germline V gene. For the CDR3, the DNA is TGTGCCAGCAGTACCCTCGACAGGATGAAGGATGGCTACACCTTC. Amino acids: CASSTLDRMKDGYTF.

This clone was observed once. The gene calls are TRBV12-3 or TRBV12-4 and TRBJ1-1; D gene unclear. The CDR3 spans 13 residues. V was pared by 3 bases and J by 1 base, with 6 bases between. The CDR3 nucleotides are TGTGCCAGCAGTTTCGTCTGGAACACTGAAGCTTTCTTT. Translating gives CASSFVWNTEAFF.

This CDR3 reads CASSLRFRRGIYGYTF. The CDR3 DNA reads as TGTGCCAGCAGTTTAAGATTCCGTAGGGGAATATATGGCTACACCTTC. V is TRBV27 and J is TRBJ1-2, with D possibly TRBD1 on 5 matching bases. The CDR3 length is 16 residues. Per germline, CDR1 MNHEY and CDR2 SMNVEV (reference sequence). Trimming cost V 2 bases and J 5 bases, with 18 bases left between them.

This clone was found a few times. The chain links TRBV7-6 to TRBJ2-5; TRBD2 is a possible D gene (6 bases). Per the germline V gene, CDR1 is SGHVS and CDR2 is FNYEAQ. Trimming stripped 2 bases from V and 2 bases from J, with 12 bases between. This CDR3 has 15 amino acids. In DNA form, the CDR3 reads TGTGCCAGCAGCTTATTAGGCGGGGTTCAAGAGACCCAGTACTTC. It yields the protein CASSLLGGVQETQYF.

The chain is built from TRBV5-1 and TRBJ2-1, with 16 nucleotides matching TRBD2. Germline values: CDR1 SGHRS, CDR2 YFSETQ. V lost 4 bases to trimming and J lost 7 bases; unmatched junction nucleotides: 5. The CDR3 is 16 amino acids. The CDR3 coding sequence is TGCGCCAGCAGCAGAGGGACTAGCGGGGGGGCAAATGAGCAGTTCTTC. Translation: CASSRGTSGGANEQFF.

The gene calls are TRBV10-2 and TRBJ2-5, with TRBD2 identical over 7 bases. CDR1 is WSHSY, CDR2 SAAADI, per germline. V lost 3 bases to trimming and J lost 4 bases; unmatched junction nucleotides: 11. This CDR3 spans 16 amino acids. The DNA of the CDR3 is TGCGCCAGCAGTGACTATATTGGGGGAGGGCCAGAGACCCAGTACTTC. Protein product: CASSDYIGGGPETQYF.

V is TRBV15 and J is TRBJ1-6; D may be TRBD1 (5 bases). The length of the CDR3 is 16 residues. Germline V CDR1 and CDR2: LNHNV, YYDKDF (reference sequence). V shed 0 bases and J shed 7 bases, with 13 bases lying between them. CDR3 sequence (DNA): TGTGCCACCAGCAGAGATCGGAGGGCAGGGAATTCACCCCTCCACTTT. As protein: CATSRDRRAGNSPLHF.

The chain has TRBV6-5 and TRBJ2-1, with TRBD1 matching over 8 bases. The CDR3 sequence is 11 residues long. V gave up 5 bases and J gave up 10 bases; unmatched junction bases: 1. Germline V CDR1 and CDR2: MNHEY, SVGAGI. The CDR3 nucleotides are TGTGCCAGCAGTCGACAGGGGGAGCAGTTCTTC. It is translated as CASSRQGEQFF.

This chain joins TRBV7-9 and TRBJ2-3; 12 bases agree with TRBD2. V gave up 5 bases and J gave up 1 base; unmatched junction bases: 4. Germline V gene sequence: CDR1 SEHNR, CDR2 FQNEAQ (reference sequence). The CDR3 loop spans 16 amino acids. CDR3 nucleotides: TGTGCCAGCAGCCCGGGACTAGCGGGCGGCACAGATACGCAGTATTTT. Residues: CASSPGLAGGTDTQYF. Combining the CDR3 with reference TRBV7-9 and TRBJ2-3 gives the whole variable domain DTGVSQNPRHKITKRGQNVTFRCDPISEHNRLYWYRQTLGQGPEFLTYFQNEAQLEKSRLLSDRFSAERPKGSFSTLEIQRTEQGDSAMYLCASSPGLAGGTDTQYFGPGTRLTVL.

The chain combines TRBV4-1 with TRBJ1-1; D gene unclear. This CDR3 region has 16 residues. V shed 1 base and J shed 3 bases, with 15 bases lying between them. Germline CDR1 MGHRA, CDR2 YSYEKL. CDR3 loop: CASSQGGWGRDTEAFF. CDR3 DNA sequence: TGCGCCAGCAGCCAAGGCGGGTGGGGTAGGGACACTGAAGCTTTCTTT.

The chain has TRBV6-6 and TRBJ2-2; tentatively, D is TRBD2 (6 bases). V shed 8 bases and J shed 7 bases, with 20 bases lying between them. This CDR3 has 15 amino acids. The V gene's germline CDR1 is MNHNY and CDR2 SVGAGI (reference sequence). The CDR3 region is CASCSMEGLGGELFF. CDR3 bases: TGTGCCAGCTGCAGCATGGAGGGTCTCGGCGGGGAGCTGTTTTTT.